The text below deals with one TCR beta chain. The sample belongs to a study of immune evolution from preneoplasia to lung adenocarcinoma. Generated by immunoSEQ multiplex PCR, the TCRdb table keeps only in-frame clones and is missing some. The repertoire has more than 10,000 clones, 76% of them found once; the top ten carry roughly 30%. The source is a person aged 55 to 69 with lung adenocarcinoma. Some clones in this sample may be carry-over from other donors' samples. The source material was FFPE normal lung tissue adjacent to the tumor.

In DNA, the CDR3 is TGTGCCAGCAGTGACCGTGGACGAGGAAACACCATATATTTT. Translating it yields CASSDRGRGNTIYF. The V gene is TRBV2, the J gene TRBJ1-3, with D unresolved. The CDR3 consists of 14 residues. Trimming left V 3 bases short and J 4 bases short, with 10 bases between. From germline, CDR1 is SNHLY and CDR2 FYNNEI.